This passage covers 28 T cell receptor beta chains from one sample sequenced in a study of T-cell reconstitution after alpha-beta-depleted transplantation in children. Unique molecular identifiers tagged the TCRbeta library. TCRdb re-derived calls from the PCR reads in MiXCR, one entry per CDR3 protein. The table includes some 520,000 distinct CDR3 sequences, about 30% detected once. The sequenced sample was PBMCs from the stem cell graft donor, obtained from the stem cell graft. These TCRs come from a human donor who donated a stem cell graft to a child with aplastic anemia.

CDR3 sequence (DNA): TGCAGTGCTACTACAGGGGTCCTCGAAAACATTCAGTACTTC. Protein sequence: CSATTGVLENIQYF. V is TRBV20-1 and J is TRBJ2-4; 7 bases line up with TRBD1. The CDR3 sequence is 14 residues long. The V gene's germline CDR1 is DFQATT and CDR2 SNEGSKA (reference sequence). Trimming took 4 bases from V and 5 from J; bases not matched to a gene: 8.

The chain is built from TRBV20-1 and TRBJ2-3, with TRBD2 identical over 7 bases. V shed 8 bases, J shed 3 bases, and the junction held 14 bases outside the gene matches. This CDR3 comprises 15 residues. Germline values: CDR1 DFQATT, CDR2 SNEGSKA (reference sequence). The CDR3 loop is CSPKKIQRDTDTQYF. CDR3 DNA sequence: TGCAGTCCAAAGAAAATCCAGCGGGATACAGATACGCAGTATTTT.

The chain joins TRBV5-6 to TRBJ2-2, with 7 bases fitting TRBD1. CDR3 size: 15 residues. In germline, CDR1 is SGHDT, CDR2 YYEEEE. J was trimmed by 2 bases and V by 4 bases; bases with no gene match: 5. In DNA form, the CDR3 reads TGTGCCAGCAGCCAACAGGGGCGAAACACCGGGGAGCTGTTTTTT. This gives the protein CASSQQGRNTGELFF.

The chain recombines TRBV12-3 or TRBV12-4 with TRBJ1-2; D unresolved. V was trimmed by 6 bases and J by 2 bases, leaving 10 bases between them. The CDR3 runs 13 residues. CDR3 coding DNA: TGTGCCAGCAGCCCAAGGAACAACTATGGCTACACCTTC. It codes for CASSPRNNYGYTF.

This clonotype was observed a handful of times. V and J are TRBV9 and TRBJ2-1, with D possibly TRBD1 on 5 matching bases. CDR1 and CDR2 from the germline V gene are SGDLS and YYNGEE. The V end lost 4 bases, the J end lost 8 bases, and 16 bases lay between the germline ends. The CDR3 has 14 amino acids. CDR3 loop: CASSPESQGHEQFF. Here the CDR3 DNA reads TGTGCCAGCAGCCCCGAGTCTCAGGGCCATGAGCAGTTCTTC.

The CDR3 is CASTASGSSYNEQFF. The CDR3 DNA reads as TGCGCCAGCACGGCTAGCGGGAGCTCCTACAATGAGCAGTTCTTC. The V call is TRBV10-2, the J call TRBJ2-1, with 10 bases matching TRBD2. Per germline, CDR1 WSHSY and CDR2 SAAADI. The trim removed 7 bases at V and 0 bases at J, leaving 3 bases unmatched. The CDR3 is made up of 15 amino acids.

This clonotype was observed a handful of times. The chain employs TRBV20-1 and TRBJ2-1; D possibly corresponds to TRBD2 (7 bases). Germline V lookup: CDR1 DFQATT, CDR2 SNEGSKA (reference sequence). The CDR3 loop spans 15 amino acids. CDR3 sequence (DNA): TGCAGCACGGACCGCGGGGGCGGGGCCAACAATGAGCAGTTCTTC. As protein: CSTDRGGGANNEQFF.

This clonotype came up a few times. The chain uses TRBV11-2 and TRBJ2-7; D may be TRBD2 (6 bases). Trimming removed 0 bases at V and 1 base at J, with 13 bases between. The CDR3 runs 16 residues. Germline V gene lookup returns CDR1 SGHAT and CDR2 FQNNGV. This CDR3 reads CASSLDVASASYEQYF. The CDR3 DNA follows: TGTGCCAGCAGCTTAGATGTAGCTAGCGCTTCCTACGAGCAGTACTTC.

In this sample, this clonotype turned up a few times. The chain combines TRBV9 with TRBJ2-7; D is unresolved. CDR1 and CDR2 (germline): SGDLS, YYNGEE. The germline V and J ends were trimmed by 2 bases and 5 bases, with 11 bases remaining between them. The CDR3 length is 13 residues. The CDR3 sequence: CASSVGGFNEQYF. The CDR3 DNA sequence: TGTGCCAGCAGCGTTGGTGGGTTCAACGAGCAGTACTTC.

This clonotype was seen a few times. The V gene is TRBV27, the J gene TRBJ2-1, with 10 bases lining up with TRBD1. The CDR3 runs 17 residues. In germline, CDR1 is MNHEY, CDR2 SMNVEV (reference sequence). With 5 bases clipped from V and 6 bases from J, the junction kept 13 bases outside the gene matches. The CDR3 is CASSPPLAGTGVNEQFF. The CDR3 nucleotides read TGTGCCAGCAGTCCCCCCCTTGCCGGGACAGGGGTCAATGAGCAGTTCTTC.

This chain joins TRBV12-3 or TRBV12-4 and TRBJ2-3; D may be TRBD2 (6 bases). The V gene lost 3 bases and the J gene lost 5 bases, with 12 bases spanning the gap. This CDR3 is built from 14 residues. The CDR3 DNA follows: TGTGCCAGCAGTTTGTCGGGAGCGGGAGATACGCAGTATTTT. Translating it yields CASSLSGAGDTQYF.

The table lists this clonotype with a few counts. The rearrangement joins TRBV7-9 to TRBJ2-5; TRBD1 matches at 11 bases. Germline V CDR1 and CDR2: SEHNR, FQNEAQ (reference sequence). The ends lost 0 bases at V and 5 bases at J; junction bases unmatched: 5. The CDR3 consists of 16 residues. The CDR3 here is CASSLAYGQGAETQYF. The DNA for the CDR3 is TGTGCCAGCAGCTTAGCGTACGGACAGGGGGCGGAGACCCAGTACTTC.

This clonotype was seen more than once but under ten times. J is TRBJ2-3 and V is TRBV24-1; 10 positions match TRBD2. The CDR3 has 18 amino acids. Unmatched junction bases numbered 14, after V lost 4 bases and J lost 5 bases. The germline V gene encodes CDR1 KGHDR and CDR2 SFDVKD. The CDR3 DNA reads as TGTGCCACCAGTGACCGGACTAGCGGAACCCAGGAGGGAGATACGCAGTATTTT. Translated, it gives CATSDRTSGTQEGDTQYF.

This clonotype came up a few times. The V call is TRBV3-1, the J call TRBJ2-1, with 10 bases that match TRBD2. CDR1 and CDR2 (germline): LGHDT, YNNKEL (reference sequence). The CDR3 length is 16 residues. The V segment lost 3 bases and the J segment 2 bases; nucleotides outside the gene matches: 4. For the CDR3, the DNA is TGTGCCAGCAGCCAGAGAGGACTAGCGGCCTACAATGAGCAGTTCTTC. Translated: CASSQRGLAAYNEQFF.

This clonotype came up a few times. The V and J genes are TRBV29-1 and TRBJ2-5; possible D gene TRBD1, 6 bases. The germline V gene encodes CDR1 SQVTM and CDR2 ANQGSEA. V was clipped by 0 bases and J by 2 bases, with 10 bases between them. The CDR3 runs 14 residues. The CDR3 is CSVEDHGQQETQYF. CDR3 bases: TGCAGCGTTGAAGACCATGGACAGCAAGAGACCCAGTACTTC.

The chain combines TRBV5-1 with TRBJ1-5; 9 bases line up with TRBD1. The CDR3 extends over 16 amino acids. After removal of 4 bases from V and 4 bases from J, the junction contained 9 bases not matched to a gene. From germline, CDR1 is SGHRS and CDR2 YFSETQ. DNA for the CDR3: TGCGCCAGCAGCCCCGGGGACAGGGTCGGAAATCAGCCCCAGCATTTT. Translation gives CASSPGDRVGNQPQHF.

The rearrangement joins TRBV4-3 to TRBJ2-2; 9 bases fit TRBD1. The CDR3 spans 18 residues. Germline CDR1 LGHNA, CDR2 YSLEER. V lost 4 bases, J lost 2 bases, and 11 bases stayed unmatched. The CDR3 nucleotides read TGCGCCAGCAGCCGATCTCCGGGACAGGGTTCTAACACCGGGGAGCTGTTTTTT. This gives the protein CASSRSPGQGSNTGELFF.

This chain uses TRBV7-2 with TRBJ1-2; TRBD1 might be the D (6 bases). This CDR3 contains 14 residues. From germline, CDR1 is SGHTA and CDR2 FQGNSA. Trimming removed 4 bases from V and 4 bases from J, with 13 bases in between. The CDR3 protein is CASSYPDSGYGYTF. The CDR3 coding sequence is TGTGCCAGCAGCTACCCGGACAGTGGCTATGGCTACACCTTC. The whole variable domain, remainder taken from reference TRBV7-2 and TRBJ1-2, is GAGVSQSPSNKVTEKGKDVELRCDPISGHTALYWYRQSLGQGLEFLIYFQGNSAPDKSGLPSDRFSAERTGGSVSTLTIQRTQQEDSAVYLCASSYPDSGYGYTFGSGTRLTVV.

CDR3 residues: CASSYRGSQYNEQFF. In DNA form, the CDR3 reads TGTGCCAGCAGTTACAGGGGGAGCCAATACAATGAGCAGTTCTTC. V gene TRBV28 combines with J gene TRBJ2-1; TRBD1 matches 8 bases. V was pared by 4 bases and J by 4 bases, with 6 bases of the junction left unmatched. Germline values: CDR1 MDHEN, CDR2 SYDVKM. CDR3 size: 15 residues.

This clonotype appeared a few times. The V and J genes are TRBV20-1 and TRBJ1-2; maybe TRBD1 (6 bases). The CDR3 has 14 amino acids. Trimming took 5 bases from V and 0 from J, leaving 13 bases between them. Germline-derived CDR1 and CDR2 are DFQATT and SNEGSKA (reference sequence). The CDR3 bases are TGCAGTGCTCACGAGGGGGGTTCTAACTATGGCTACACCTTC. Translating it yields CSAHEGGSNYGYTF.

The chain employs TRBV5-1 and TRBJ2-3, with 12 bases aligning to TRBD2. The CDR3 is 18 amino acids. J lost 0 bases, V lost 4 bases, and 9 bases had no gene match. Germline V gene sequence: CDR1 SGHRS, CDR2 YFSETQ. In nucleotides, the CDR3 is TGCGCCAGCAGCCGAAGACTAGCGGGGGACCTTAGCACAGATACGCAGTATTTT. This encodes CASSRRLAGDLSTDTQYF.

The J gene is TRBJ2-1, the V gene TRBV3-1; D call uncertain. Trimming took 0 bases from V and 9 from J, leaving 12 bases between them. CDR1 and CDR2 (germline): LGHDT, YNNKEL (reference sequence). CDR3 length equals 14 residues. CDR3 sequence: CASSQDRRVGEQFF. In DNA, the CDR3 is TGTGCCAGCAGCCAAGATCGAAGGGTAGGTGAGCAGTTCTTC.

This clonotype occurred a few times. CDR3 sequence (DNA): TGTGCCAGCAGCGTAGCCCCGGGGACGGCGGGCACAGATACGCAGTATTTT. Translated: CASSVAPGTAGTDTQYF. The chain carries TRBV9 and TRBJ2-3; the D call may be TRBD1 or TRBD2 (5 bases each). V lost 0 bases and J 1 base, leaving 15 bases between the germline ends. There are 17 residues in the CDR3. Germline V gene lookup returns CDR1 SGDLS and CDR2 YYNGEE. The whole variable domain, filled in from reference TRBV9 and TRBJ2-3, reads DSGVTQTPKHLITATGQRVTLRCSPRSGDLSVYWYQQSLDQGLQFLIQYYNGEERAKGNILERFSAQQFPDLHSELNLSSLELGDSALYFCASSVAPGTAGTDTQYFGPGTRLTVL.

The rearrangement uses TRBV6-5 and TRBJ2-7; a possible D gene is TRBD1 (6 bases). Germline V gives CDR1 MNHEY, CDR2 SVGAGI. This CDR3 contains 14 residues. Deletions cut 5 bases from V and 2 bases from J, with 13 bases between. The CDR3: CASSTTGLTYEQYF. CDR3 sequence (DNA): TGTGCCAGCAGTACTACAGGGTTGACCTACGAGCAGTACTTC.

The chain is built from TRBV6-2 or TRBV6-3 and TRBJ1-6, with TRBD1 identical over 9 bases. This CDR3 is built from 16 residues. Germline V gene data show CDR1 as MNHEY and CDR2 as SVGEGT. The V segment lost 7 bases and the J segment 6 bases; nucleotides outside the gene matches: 10. The CDR3 sequence: CASNERQGVSNSPLHF. CDR3 sequence (DNA): TGTGCCAGCAATGAACGACAGGGGGTTTCTAATTCACCCCTCCACTTT.

In this sample, this clonotype turned up a few times. The chain employs TRBV6-2 or TRBV6-3 and TRBJ2-2; possibly TRBD1 or TRBD2 for D (5 bases each). This CDR3 region has 15 residues. Trimming shortened V by 6 bases and J by 1 base, and 12 bases separated the two germline ends. Looked up from germline, CDR1 is MNHEY and CDR2 is SVGEGT. The CDR3 region is CASSSGTKNTGELFF. CDR3 DNA: TGTGCCAGCAGCTCCGGGACCAAGAACACCGGGGAGCTGTTTTTT.

This clonotype was counted a few times. This chain uses TRBV20-1 with TRBJ2-7; possible D gene TRBD1, 6 bases. The CDR3 extends over 13 amino acids. The ends were cut back, 3 bases at V and 4 bases at J, with 13 bases in the middle. Germline V gives CDR1 DFQATT, CDR2 SNEGSKA (reference sequence). For the CDR3, the DNA is TGCAGTGCTAGCTCCGCTCAGGGGTACGAGCAGTACTTC. This codes for CSASSAQGYEQYF.

This chain links TRBV6-1 with TRBJ2-7; TRBD2 matches 8 bases. Germline CDR1 reads MNHNS; CDR2 reads SASEGT. The CDR3 covers 14 residues. Unmatched junction bases numbered 7, after V lost 7 bases and J lost 2 bases. This CDR3 is CASIRSRGAYEQYF. The CDR3 DNA is TGTGCCAGCATACGATCGCGGGGGGCCTACGAGCAGTACTTC.